These 18 T cell receptor beta chains were sequenced from one sample in a study of T-cell reconstitution after alpha-beta-depleted transplantation in children. The authors prepared the TCRbeta library with unique molecular identifiers. Via MiXCR, TCRdb re-called the PCR reads, giving one row per CDR3 protein. Of 540,000 or so distinct CDR3 sequences in the sample, about 21% were seen once. This specimen consisted of PBMCs, mostly from graft donor cells, obtained 360 days after TCRalphabeta/CD19-depleted stem cell transplant. The origin of the receptors is a boy younger than two who had a stem cell transplant for acute myeloid leukemia, so the T cells may come from the graft donor.

This clonotype was counted many times. The chain uses TRBV29-1 and TRBJ2-7; D remains unclear. The CDR3 sequence is 12 residues long. The V gene's germline CDR1 is SQVTM and CDR2 ANQGSEA. V lost 3 bases and J 3 bases, leaving 9 bases between the germline ends. Written as DNA, the CDR3 is TGCAGCGTTGATACCCCCAACTACGAGCAGTACGTC. This codes for CSVDTPNYEQYV.

This clonotype was seen a few times. The rearrangement links TRBV20-1 to TRBJ2-7, with 11 bases identical to TRBD1. This CDR3 is 17 amino acids long. V gave up 2 bases and J gave up 7 bases; unmatched junction bases: 16. Germline CDR1 and CDR2: DFQATT and SNEGSKA (reference sequence). For the CDR3, the DNA is TGCAGTGCTAGAATCAGAGGACAGGGGGCGAGGCTGGGAGAGCAGTACGTC. This gives the protein CSARIRGQGARLGEQYV.

The rearrangement joins TRBV7-9 to TRBJ2-7, with D possibly matching TRBD2 (7 bases). CDR1 is SEHNR and CDR2 is FQNEAQ in the germline V gene (reference sequence). The CDR3 sequence is 14 residues long. Trimming cost V 5 bases and J 4 bases, with 15 bases left between them. Here the CDR3 DNA reads TGTGCCAGCAGCGTATTACAGGGAGGGTACGAGCAGTACTTC. It encodes CASSVLQGGYEQYF.

The sample holds many counts of this clonotype. This chain uses TRBV20-1 with TRBJ1-6; D is unresolved. The V end was cut by 6 bases, the J end by 5 bases, with 14 bases between. Germline CDR1 and CDR2: DFQATT and SNEGSKA (reference sequence). This CDR3 contains 14 residues. CDR3 DNA: TGCAGTGCGATCCAAAGCGATAATAATTCACCCCTCCACTTT. Its translation is CSAIQSDNNSPLHF.

This chain uses TRBV6-5 with TRBJ1-5, with 11 bases identical to TRBD1. Germline trimming cut 6 bases from V and 4 bases from J; bases unmatched to any gene: 5. Germline values: CDR1 MNHEY, CDR2 SVGAGI. This CDR3 is built from 15 residues. This chain's CDR3 is CASRYGTGGNQPQHF. Here the CDR3 DNA reads TGTGCCAGCAGATACGGGACAGGGGGAAATCAGCCCCAGCATTTT.

This clonotype was counted between two and nine times. The chain uses TRBV12-3 or TRBV12-4 and TRBJ1-3, with 9 nucleotides matching TRBD1. This CDR3 is built from 16 residues. V was clipped by 6 bases and J by 5 bases; unmatched bases: 11. The CDR3, as DNA: TGTGCCAGCAGCCTATCGATGGACAGGGGAAGAAACACCATATATTTT. As protein: CASSLSMDRGRNTIYF.

The J gene is TRBJ2-3, the V gene TRBV19; D gene unclear. Trimming pared 7 bases from V and 4 bases from J, leaving 6 bases between. The CDR3 is made up of 11 amino acids. The germline V gene has CDR1 LNHDA and CDR2 SQIVND (reference sequence). CDR3 amino acids: CASMAADTQYF. The DNA of the CDR3 is TGTGCCAGTATGGCCGCAGATACGCAGTATTTT.

This clonotype was detected only once. The chain employs TRBV11-2 and TRBJ2-5, with 9 positions matching TRBD1. The germline gives CDR1 SGHAT, CDR2 FQNNGV. CDR3 length: 13 residues. With 5 bases clipped from V and 5 bases from J, the junction kept 3 bases outside the gene matches. The CDR3 region has the DNA TGTGCCAGCAGCATAGGACAGGGGGAGACCCAGTACTTC. It is translated as CASSIGQGETQYF.

The rearrangement links TRBV28 to TRBJ2-7, with D possibly being TRBD1 (6 bases). The CDR3 has 14 amino acids. The ends were cut back, 6 bases at V and 3 bases at J, with 15 bases in the middle. Per the germline V gene, CDR1 is MDHEN and CDR2 is SYDVKM. CDR3 amino acids: CASSSPGTFYEQYF. The DNA for the CDR3 is TGTGCCAGCAGCTCCCCTGGGACATTCTACGAGCAGTACTTC.

This clonotype was detected only a few times. This chain joins TRBV7-2 and TRBJ2-3; tentatively, D is TRBD1 or TRBD2 (5 bases each). The CDR3 spans 15 residues. The germline V gene encodes CDR1 SGHTA and CDR2 FQGNSA. Trimming left V 4 bases short and J 0 bases short, with 11 bases between. The DNA of the CDR3 is TGTGCCAGCAGCTCAGCCTGGGGGAGCACAGATACGCAGTATTTT. Residues: CASSSAWGSTDTQYF.

This clonotype came up a few times. The rearrangement joins TRBV12-3 or TRBV12-4 to TRBJ1-5, with 10 bases aligning to TRBD1. The J segment lost 7 bases and the V segment lost 6 bases, leaving 6 bases of the junction unmatched. This CDR3 spans 14 amino acids. The CDR3 DNA is TGTGCCAGCAGCCAGGACAGGGGGGGACAGCCCCAGCATTTT. Its protein product is CASSQDRGGQPQHF.

This clonotype was found a few times. V usage is TRBV12-5 and J usage is TRBJ2-3; no clear D gene. CDR1 LGHNT and CDR2 FRNRAP come from the germline V gene. Trimming shortened V by 6 bases and J by 6 bases, and 16 bases separated the two germline ends. The CDR3 runs to 14 residues. The CDR3 nucleotides are TGTGCTAGTGGCCCGAACTCCTTAAGGGATACGCAGTATTTT. Its protein is CASGPNSLRDTQYF. Full variable domain (remainder filled in from reference TRBV12-5 and TRBJ2-3): DARVTQTPRHKVTEMGQEVTMRCQPILGHNTVFWYRQTMMQGLELLAYFRNRAPLDDSGMPKDRFSAEMPDATLATLKIQPSEPRDSAVYFCASGPNSLRDTQYFGPGTRLTVL.

This clonotype was seen a few times. This chain joins TRBV12-5 and TRBJ2-2; 7 bases line up with TRBD1. CDR3 length equals 17 residues. Unmatched junction bases numbered 6, after V lost 0 bases and J lost 2 bases. Germline V gene data show CDR1 as LGHNT and CDR2 as FRNRAP. The CDR3 loop is CASGLVTGDSNTGELFF. The CDR3 DNA is TGTGCTAGTGGTTTGGTCACTGGGGACAGTAACACCGGGGAGCTGTTTTTT.

This chain links TRBV28 with TRBJ2-7, with a weak D call TRBD2 (5 bases). The CDR3 totals 13 residues. From germline, CDR1 is MDHEN and CDR2 SYDVKM. V lost 6 bases and J lost 2, with 11 bases in between. CDR3 nucleotides: TGTGCCAGCAGCCCTGACTATCCCTACGAGCAGTACGTC. This gives the protein CASSPDYPYEQYV.

The chain links TRBV2 to TRBJ2-3, with a possible D match to TRBD2 (7 bases). Germline V lookup: CDR1 SNHLY, CDR2 FYNNEI. This CDR3 is built from 16 residues. V was cut by 7 bases and J by 4 bases, with 21 bases left in between. DNA of the CDR3: TGTGCCAGCACCAGACCGGAGGGGGGGACACCAGATACGCAGTATTTT. Protein product: CASTRPEGGTPDTQYF.

This clonotype showed up many times. The gene calls are TRBV29-1 and TRBJ1-1; D might be TRBD1 (5 bases). CDR1 and CDR2 (germline): SQVTM, ANQGSEA. Trimming took 1 base from V and 6 from J, leaving 12 bases between them. This CDR3 region has 13 residues. CDR3 loop: CSVEGPGGAEAFF. CDR3 nucleotides: TGCAGCGTTGAAGGGCCCGGAGGGGCTGAAGCTTTCTTT.

The table lists this clonotype with many counts. The V and J genes are TRBV18 and TRBJ1-5; TRBD1 aligns across 8 bases. CDR3 length equals 16 residues. V lost 3 bases and J lost 2; bases outside the gene matches: 6. Germline values: CDR1 KGHSH, CDR2 LQKENI. DNA for the CDR3: TGTGCCAGCTCACCGCCCACGGACAGGGGCAATCAGCCCCAGCATTTT. It specifies CASSPPTDRGNQPQHF.

This clonotype came up a few times. The chain combines TRBV9 with TRBJ2-3, with 8 nucleotides matching TRBD1. The CDR3 sequence is 17 residues long. Germline assignment: CDR1 SGDLS and CDR2 YYNGEE. The junction had 11 bases not matched to a gene; V was cut back by 3 bases and J by 2 bases. As DNA, the CDR3 is TGTGCCAGCAGCGCGAGAGGACAGGGCAAGGTCACAGATACGCAGTATTTT. As protein: CASSARGQGKVTDTQYF.